This TCR beta chain came from a study of naive and memory T cell subsets. An equimolar mix of two oligonucleotides served as the beta constant-region primer for TRBC1 and TRBC2. MiXCR, run by TCRdb on the UMI-ligation and nested PCR reads, gives a single entry per CDR3 protein. The table has 130,000 to 150,000 distinct CDR3 sequences, 15% to 20% seen once. This clonotype was observed a handful of times. Sample: naive CD4+ T cells from blood. The sequence derives from a human donor in good health.

The CDR3 nucleotides are TGTGCCAGCAGTTTCACCCCCTTCGGTAACGAGCAGTACTTC. Amino acids: CASSFTPFGNEQYF. The V gene is TRBV28, the J gene TRBJ2-7; D gene unclear. Germline V gene sequence: CDR1 MDHEN, CDR2 SYDVKM. The CDR3 length is 14 residues. Trimming took off 3 bases at V and 5 bases at J, with 14 bases between the two ends.